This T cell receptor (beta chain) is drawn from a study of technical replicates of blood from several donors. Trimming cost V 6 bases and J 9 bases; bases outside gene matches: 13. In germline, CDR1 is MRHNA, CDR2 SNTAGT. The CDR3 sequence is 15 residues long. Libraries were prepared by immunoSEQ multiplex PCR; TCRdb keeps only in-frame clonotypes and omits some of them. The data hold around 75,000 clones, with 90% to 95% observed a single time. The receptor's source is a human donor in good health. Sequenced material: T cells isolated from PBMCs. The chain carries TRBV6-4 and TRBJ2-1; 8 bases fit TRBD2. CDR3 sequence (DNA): TGTGCCAGCAGACCCTCGGAGCGGGAGTTAAGTGAGCAGTTCTTC. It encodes CASRPSERELSEQFF.